The clone carrying this TCR beta chain has only a few counts. Its antigen remains unknown. These data are taken from a study of T cells after yellow fever vaccination. Background on the study: Low-cell-number fractions underwent preparation using SMART-Seq v4 Ultra Low Input.

CDR1 is LGHDT, CDR2 YNNKEL, per germline (reference sequence). Trimming removed 4 bases from V and 2 bases from J, with 11 bases in between. The CDR3 is made up of 15 amino acids. TCRdb analysed the 5' RACE reads with MiXCR anew, one entry per CDR3 protein. The sample has 340,000 or so distinct CDR3 sequences; approximately 12% are singletons. General observations from the study: Clonotype sharing between CD4 and CD8 compartments was small.

This sample comprised CD4+ T cells sorted from PBMCs, obtained 15 days after the yellow fever booster vaccination. The rearrangement joins TRBV3-1 to TRBJ2-2; no firm D call. This receptor was identified in a man in his late teens or twenties who received the YFV17D yellow fever vaccine. CDR3 sequence: CASSLAQSNTGELFF. The CDR3 nucleotides are TGTGCCAGCAGCCTCGCTCAGAGTAACACCGGGGAGCTGTTTTTT.